Below, one T cell receptor beta chain is given with its context. The antigen remains undetermined. The draw of peripheral blood yielded approximately 10 milliliters from each donor. This CDR3 is built from 13 residues. With 3 bases removed from V and 2 bases from J, the gap between germline ends came to 10 bases. CDR1 and CDR2 (germline): GTSNPN, SVGIG (reference sequence). The sample originates from a study of blood T cells in healthy people across ages. Study-wide findings and caveats: Expanded clonotype changes were possibly confounded by unknown donor CMV status.

Together with a sample-barcoded 5' primer, a J-beta primer mix was included in a second PCR lasting about 6 to 11 cycles. At least 2.5 million CDR3-containing paired-end reads were obtained per sample. TCRdb re-called the 5' RACE reads with MiXCR, one entry per CDR3 protein. The sample has some 690,000 distinct CDR3 sequences, 22% seen once. The V and J genes are TRBV30 and TRBJ2-5; D possibly corresponds to TRBD2 (6 bases). Sequencing was done on a sample of blood. This sequence was found in a man aged 65 to 79 in good health. The CDR3 spells CAWSWGVQETQYF. CDR3 bases: TGTGCCTGGAGCTGGGGGGTACAAGAGACCCAGTACTTC. The variable domain in full, completed from reference TRBV30 and TRBJ2-5, reads SQTIHQWPATLVQPVGSPLSLECTVEGTSNPNLYWYRQAAGRGLQLLFYSVGIGQISSEVPQNLSASRPQDRQFILSSKKLLLSDSGFYLCAWSWGVQETQYFGPGTRLLVL.